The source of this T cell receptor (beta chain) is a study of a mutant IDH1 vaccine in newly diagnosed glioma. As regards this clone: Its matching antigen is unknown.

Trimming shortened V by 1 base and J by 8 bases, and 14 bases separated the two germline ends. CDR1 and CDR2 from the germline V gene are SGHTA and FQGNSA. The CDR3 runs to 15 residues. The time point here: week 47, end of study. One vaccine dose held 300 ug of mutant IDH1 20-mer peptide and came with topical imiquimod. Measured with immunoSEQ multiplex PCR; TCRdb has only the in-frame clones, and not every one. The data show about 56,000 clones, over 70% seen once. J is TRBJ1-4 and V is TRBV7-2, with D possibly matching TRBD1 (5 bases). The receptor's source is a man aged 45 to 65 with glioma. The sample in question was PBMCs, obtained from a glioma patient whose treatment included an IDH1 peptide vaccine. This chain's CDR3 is CASSLGGRVGEKLFF. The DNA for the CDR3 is TGTGCCAGCAGCTTAGGTGGCAGGGTGGGGGAAAAACTGTTTTTT.